The 32 T cell receptor beta chains below were found in one sample sequenced in a study of cytotoxic CD8 clonotypes in ibrutinib-treated CLL. Here immunoSEQ multiplex PCR was the method, and the copy in TCRdb shows in-frame clones only, minus some. The repertoire consists of some 170,000 clones, with more than 70% occurring once and the leading ten covering about 2.9%. Sequenced here: PBMCs, sampled at disease progression, from a patient treated with ibrutinib. The receptors shown here come from a human donor with chronic lymphocytic leukemia.

This clone was seen a single time. This chain connects TRBV5-1 to TRBJ2-3; either TRBD1 or TRBD2 may supply D (5 bases each). V dropped 4 bases and J dropped 2 bases, with 11 bases sitting between them. The CDR3 length is 14 residues. Per the germline V gene, CDR1 is SGHRS and CDR2 is YFSETQ. CDR3 nucleotide sequence: TGCGCCAGCAGCCCCCCGGGGACCACAGATACGCAGTATTTT. It translates to CASSPPGTTDTQYF.

V usage is TRBV4-3 and J usage is TRBJ2-5; D is undetermined. This CDR3 comprises 13 residues. Between the trimmed V and J ends, which lost 4 bases and 4 bases, there was a span of 10 bases. Germline lookup yields CDR1 LGHNA and CDR2 YSLEER. The CDR3 is CASSLSSPETQYF. Here the CDR3 DNA reads TGCGCCAGCAGCCTTTCAAGCCCAGAGACCCAGTACTTC.

This rearrangement joins TRBV19 to TRBJ1-1; unclear D gene. Trimming shortened V by 3 bases and J by 4 bases, and 27 bases separated the two germline ends. The germline V gene encodes CDR1 LNHDA and CDR2 SQIVND (reference sequence). CDR3 length: 19 amino acids. Here the CDR3 reads CASSIFRPEGLGLGTEAFF. Here the CDR3 DNA reads TGTGCCAGTAGTATTTTCAGGCCCGAAGGACTCGGATTGGGCACTGAAGCTTTCTTT.

This CDR3 is CSVKGQLYGYTF. The CDR3 nucleotides are TGCAGCGTCAAAGGGCAGCTCTATGGCTACACCTTC. The gene calls are TRBV29-1 and TRBJ1-2; D is unclear. The CDR3 extends over 12 amino acids. Per the germline V gene, CDR1 is SQVTM and CDR2 is ANQGSEA. V was clipped by 6 bases and J by 4 bases, with 12 bases between them.

The V and J genes are TRBV7-8 and TRBJ1-1; D is uncertain. Germline lookup yields CDR1 SGHVS and CDR2 FQNEAQ. The CDR3 totals 15 residues. V lost 2 bases and J lost 0, with 10 bases in between. The CDR3 DNA is TGTGCCAGCAGCTTACTCCGGACTCTGAACACTGAAGCTTTCTTT. Translation gives CASSLLRTLNTEAFF.

The rearrangement links TRBV5-1 to TRBJ1-1, with D possibly matching TRBD1 (5 bases). Trimming cost V 0 bases and J 3 bases, with 9 bases left between them. The CDR3 contains 14 residues. Germline values: CDR1 SGHRS, CDR2 YFSETQ. The CDR3 spells CASSLGGVDTEAFF. In nucleotides, the CDR3 is TGCGCCAGCAGCTTGGGAGGGGTGGACACTGAAGCTTTCTTT.

The chain links TRBV18 to TRBJ2-5; TRBD2 agrees at 10 bases. CDR1 is KGHSH, CDR2 LQKENI, per germline. The V and J ends lost 1 base and 1 base, in that order; junction bases with no gene match: 3. The CDR3 is 16 residues long. DNA of the CDR3: TGTGCCAGCTCACCACAGGGACTAGCGTTCCAAGAGACCCAGTACTTC. Translating gives CASSPQGLAFQETQYF.

The chain joins TRBV11-2 to TRBJ2-5; D perhaps matches TRBD1 (7 bases). Germline-derived CDR1 and CDR2 are SGHAT and FQNNGV. V lost 5 bases and J lost 2, with 18 bases in between. CDR3 length equals 16 residues. The DNA for the CDR3 is TGTGCCAGCAGCCAAGGAGGGGGCTCAGGGCAAGAGACCCAGTACTTC. Translation gives CASSQGGGSGQETQYF.

In DNA, the CDR3 is TGTGCCAGCAGTTTAAGGGGTACCGGGGGCGGCTACACCTTC. It is translated as CASSLRGTGGGYTF. J is TRBJ1-2 and V is TRBV28, with D tentatively TRBD1 (6 bases). The germline gives CDR1 MDHEN, CDR2 SYDVKM. The CDR3 is 14 amino acids. Trimming shortened V by 2 bases and J by 8 bases, and 15 bases separated the two germline ends.

This chain links TRBV25-1 with TRBJ2-5, with D maybe TRBD2 (5 bases). The germline V gene has CDR1 MGHDK and CDR2 SYGVNS. V dropped 7 bases and J dropped 5 bases, with 14 bases sitting between them. The CDR3 has 13 amino acids. The CDR3 nucleotides are TGTGCCAGCAATGTAGCCCCGGGGGAGACCCAGTACTTC. This translates into CASNVAPGETQYF.

The J gene is TRBJ1-6, the V gene TRBV6-5; the match to TRBD1 covers 8 bases. CDR1 and CDR2 (germline): MNHEY, SVGAGI. Germline trimming cut 5 bases from V and 11 bases from J; bases unmatched to any gene: 8. This CDR3 has 14 residues. CDR3 protein: CASSRGQDLPPLHF. The CDR3 region has the DNA TGTGCCAGCAGTCGGGGACAGGATCTACCACCCCTCCACTTT.

V is TRBV18 and J is TRBJ2-3; 8 bases are shared with TRBD2. The trim removed 1 base at V and 0 bases at J, leaving 6 bases unmatched. The CDR3 totals 17 residues. Germline loops: CDR1 KGHSH, CDR2 LQKENI. CDR3 sequence reads: CASSPLVTGGSTDTQYF. The CDR3 DNA follows: TGTGCCAGCTCACCACTAGTTACGGGAGGGAGCACAGATACGCAGTATTTT.

The V call is TRBV5-4, the J call TRBJ1-1, with 9 bases identical to TRBD1. CDR1 and CDR2 from the germline V gene are SGHNT and YYREEE (reference sequence). Trimming at V came to 4 bases and at J to 7 bases, leaving 5 bases not matched to a gene. This CDR3 is built from 13 residues. The CDR3 is CASSQGQGGEAFF. The DNA for the CDR3 is TGTGCCAGCAGCCAGGGACAGGGCGGTGAAGCTTTCTTT.

Details on this clone: The sample carries other DNA sequences with the same CDR3. The CDR3 DNA follows: TGTGCCAGCTCACCGTCTGAGACCCAGTACTTC. It yields the protein CASSPSETQYF. V usage is TRBV18 and J usage is TRBJ2-5; unclear D gene. V was clipped by 3 bases and J by 5 bases, with 4 bases between them. The CDR3 sequence is 11 residues long. The germline gives CDR1 KGHSH, CDR2 LQKENI.

CDR3 sequence: CASSLSGGSTGELFF. In nucleotides, the CDR3 is TGTGCCAGCTCACTATCCGGAGGTAGCACCGGGGAGCTGTTTTTT. The gene calls are TRBV18 and TRBJ2-2, with a possible D match to TRBD2 (5 bases). The germline gives CDR1 KGHSH, CDR2 LQKENI. The CDR3 has 15 amino acids. V gave up 4 bases and J gave up 4 bases, with 13 bases separating them.

This rearrangement joins TRBV5-1 to TRBJ1-2, with 7 bases lining up with TRBD1. V gave up 5 bases and J gave up 4 bases; unmatched junction bases: 5. Germline-derived CDR1 and CDR2 are SGHRS and YFSETQ. CDR3 size: 13 residues. The CDR3 DNA follows: TGCGCCAGCAGGACGACAGGGAGCTATGGCTACACCTTC. This encodes CASRTTGSYGYTF.

Only a few counts were recorded for this clone. V usage is TRBV7-2 and J usage is TRBJ2-1; D is perhaps TRBD2 (6 bases). The CDR3 is 15 residues long. From germline, CDR1 is SGHTA and CDR2 FQGNSA. Trimming took 3 bases from V and 7 from J, leaving 16 bases between them. CDR3 amino acids: CASSLQTSSANEQFF. The CDR3 DNA reads TGTGCCAGCAGCTTGCAGACTAGTTCCGCGAATGAGCAGTTCTTC.

The chain is built from TRBV4-3 and TRBJ2-1, with 8 bases fitting TRBD1. Germline lookup yields CDR1 LGHNA and CDR2 YSLEER. After removal of 4 bases from V and 10 bases from J, the junction contained 9 bases not matched to a gene. The CDR3 extends over 14 amino acids. The CDR3 region is CASSPRTGRYEQFF. The DNA for the CDR3 is TGCGCCAGCAGCCCCCGGACAGGGAGGTACGAGCAGTTCTTC.

V gene TRBV5-5 combines with J gene TRBJ2-3, with D possibly matching TRBD2 (6 bases). Trimming stripped 0 bases from V and 3 bases from J, with 14 bases between. Germline V gene data show CDR1 as SGHKS and CDR2 as YYEKEE (reference sequence). The CDR3 contains 16 residues. CDR3 bases: TGTGCCAGCAGCTTGGGCACATTGGAGGGAACAGATACGCAGTATTTT. It yields the protein CASSLGTLEGTDTQYF. The whole variable domain, remainder taken from reference TRBV5-5 and TRBJ2-3, is DAGVTQSPTHLIKTRGQQVTLRCSPISGHKSVSWYQQVLGQGPQFIFQYYEKEERGRGNFPDRFSARQFPNYSSELNVNALLLGDSALYLCASSLGTLEGTDTQYFGPGTRLTVL.

The gene calls are TRBV19 and TRBJ1-2; possible D gene TRBD1, 5 bases. The V end was cut by 10 bases, the J end by 8 bases, with 17 bases between. The CDR3 loop spans 12 amino acids. Germline CDR1 LNHDA, CDR2 SQIVND (reference sequence). The CDR3 loop reads CATRQPGRGYTF. CDR3 DNA sequence: TGTGCCACCCGACAGCCCGGCCGGGGCTACACCTTC.

This clone appeared a single time. The chain combines TRBV27 with TRBJ2-1; D not resolved. The V gene lost 3 bases and the J gene lost 8 bases, with 11 bases spanning the gap. This CDR3 contains 13 residues. Per the germline V gene, CDR1 is MNHEY and CDR2 is SMNVEV (reference sequence). The CDR3 is CASSFFAGHEQFF. The CDR3 DNA is TGTGCCAGCAGTTTTTTCGCTGGCCATGAGCAGTTCTTC.

On this clone itself: This specimen includes other DNA sequences encoding the same CDR3. This chain links TRBV5-1 with TRBJ2-6; 8 nucleotides agree with TRBD1. This CDR3 is built from 18 residues. CDR1 and CDR2 from the germline V gene are SGHRS and YFSETQ. The V gene end was trimmed by 4 bases and the J gene end by 2 bases; junction bases not matched to a gene: 11. CDR3 in DNA: TGCGCCAGCAGCCCAGGGGGCGCTGCTACTACTGGGGCCAACGTCCTGACTTTC. Translated, it gives CASSPGGAATTGANVLTF. The variable domain in full, completed from reference TRBV5-1 and TRBJ2-6, reads KAGVTQTPRYLIKTRGQQVTLSCSPISGHRSVSWYQQTPGQGLQFLFEYFSETQRNKGNFPGRFSGRQFSNSRSEMNVSTLELGDSALYLCASSPGGAATTGANVLTFGAGSRLTVL.

This rearrangement joins TRBV7-9 to TRBJ1-5, with D unclear. Between the trimmed V and J ends, which lost 1 base and 0 bases, there was a span of 16 bases. Germline V lookup: CDR1 SEHNR, CDR2 FQNEAQ (reference sequence). The CDR3 is made up of 18 amino acids. DNA for the CDR3: TGTGCCAGCAGCTTAGTATCAGAATACGGAAATAGCAATCAGCCCCAGCATTTT. Amino acids: CASSLVSEYGNSNQPQHF.

The V gene is TRBV6-1, the J gene TRBJ2-7; D possibly uses TRBD1 or TRBD2 (5 bases each). From germline, CDR1 is MNHNS and CDR2 SASEGT. The CDR3 contains 13 residues. V was trimmed by 4 bases and J by 3 bases, leaving 10 bases between them. In nucleotides, the CDR3 is TGTGCCAGCAGTGGACGGGGCTACTACGAGCAGTACTTC. It yields the protein CASSGRGYYEQYF.

The chain links TRBV2 to TRBJ2-5; D is uncertain. Germline CDR1 is SNHLY and CDR2 is FYNNEI. The CDR3 totals 14 residues. Trimming took off 4 bases at V and 2 bases at J, with 11 bases between the two ends. The DNA for the CDR3 is TGTGCCAGCAGTGTCAGGCGGCTACAAGAGACCCAGTACTTC. Protein: CASSVRRLQETQYF.

This clone was recorded only once. The V and J genes are TRBV5-4 and TRBJ1-1; TRBD1 matches at 7 bases. The V segment lost 0 bases and the J segment 3 bases; nucleotides outside the gene matches: 5. Germline CDR1 and CDR2: SGHNT and YYREEE (reference sequence). The CDR3 extends over 15 amino acids. In nucleotides, the CDR3 is TGTGCCAGCAGCTTGGGCGACAGGGAGGACACTGAAGCTTTCTTT. Amino acid sequence: CASSLGDREDTEAFF.

This clone was counted only a few times. CDR3 amino acids: CASSLLPDRVNYGYTF. CDR3 nucleotide sequence: TGTGCCAGCAGCTTGCTCCCCGACAGGGTAAACTATGGCTACACCTTC. The V and J genes are TRBV5-6 and TRBJ1-2; TRBD1 aligns across 7 bases. After removal of 1 base from V and 2 bases from J, the junction contained 8 bases not matched to a gene. CDR1 is SGHDT and CDR2 is YYEEEE in the germline V gene. This CDR3 has 16 residues.

The rearrangement links TRBV5-6 to TRBJ1-4; 11 bases are shared with TRBD1. The CDR3 has 18 amino acids. J lost 7 bases, V lost 4 bases, and 15 bases had no gene match. Germline lookup yields CDR1 SGHDT and CDR2 YYEEEE. For the CDR3, the DNA is TGTGCCAGCAGCCGGGATTACGGACAGGGGGCTTTCGGTGAAAAACTGTTTTTT. It yields the protein CASSRDYGQGAFGEKLFF.

V gene TRBV4-1 combines with J gene TRBJ2-3; a weak D match, TRBD2 (6 bases). The CDR3 sequence is 15 residues long. The germline V and J ends were trimmed by 7 bases and 1 base, with 15 bases remaining between them. The germline CDR1 and CDR2 sequences are MGHRA and YSYEKL. CDR3 amino acids: CASKTRPLRTDTQYF. CDR3 nucleotide sequence: TGCGCCAGCAAGACTAGACCCCTTCGCACAGATACGCAGTATTTT.

This chain uses TRBV28 with TRBJ1-3; the D is unclear. The germline gives CDR1 MDHEN, CDR2 SYDVKM. Trimming removed 1 base at V and 0 bases at J, with 10 bases between. This CDR3 comprises 16 residues. The chain's CDR3 is CASSLFADYSGNTIYF. The CDR3 DNA sequence: TGTGCCAGCAGTTTATTTGCAGACTACTCTGGAAACACCATATATTTT.

This chain connects TRBV27 to TRBJ2-4, with 13 bases fitting TRBD2. This CDR3 comprises 23 residues. The germline CDR1 and CDR2 sequences are MNHEY and SMNVEV (reference sequence). V was pared by 2 bases and J by 1 base, with 20 bases of the junction left unmatched. CDR3 in amino acids: CASSLGLAGDNQKAGGAKNIQYF. CDR3 coding DNA: TGTGCCAGCAGTTTAGGACTAGCGGGAGACAACCAAAAGGCCGGAGGGGCCAAAAACATTCAGTACTTC.

The chain has TRBV19 and TRBJ1-1; possibly TRBD1 for D (6 bases). Trimming shortened V by 10 bases and J by 0 bases, and 18 bases separated the two germline ends. Germline CDR1 LNHDA, CDR2 SQIVND (reference sequence). The CDR3 sequence is 15 residues long. CDR3 region: CATEAGGGMNTEAFF. Written as DNA, the CDR3 is TGTGCCACGGAGGCCGGGGGCGGCATGAACACTGAAGCTTTCTTT.